This TCR beta chain is from a study of technical replicates of blood from several donors. Profiled with immunoSEQ multiplex PCR; TCRdb holds only in-frame clones, not every one. The table includes some 99,000 clones, about 95% detected once. The sequenced sample was T cells isolated from PBMCs. The TCR was taken from a human donor in good health.

This CDR3 is CASSLRRETGELFF. The CDR3 nucleotides are TGTGCCAGCAGCTTACGGCGGGAGACCGGGGAGCTGTTTTTT. The chain links TRBV7-9 to TRBJ2-2, with 7 bases identical to TRBD2. CDR3 length equals 14 residues. Trimming cost V 2 bases and J 5 bases; bases outside gene matches: 2. Germline lookup yields CDR1 SEHNR and CDR2 FQNEAQ (reference sequence).